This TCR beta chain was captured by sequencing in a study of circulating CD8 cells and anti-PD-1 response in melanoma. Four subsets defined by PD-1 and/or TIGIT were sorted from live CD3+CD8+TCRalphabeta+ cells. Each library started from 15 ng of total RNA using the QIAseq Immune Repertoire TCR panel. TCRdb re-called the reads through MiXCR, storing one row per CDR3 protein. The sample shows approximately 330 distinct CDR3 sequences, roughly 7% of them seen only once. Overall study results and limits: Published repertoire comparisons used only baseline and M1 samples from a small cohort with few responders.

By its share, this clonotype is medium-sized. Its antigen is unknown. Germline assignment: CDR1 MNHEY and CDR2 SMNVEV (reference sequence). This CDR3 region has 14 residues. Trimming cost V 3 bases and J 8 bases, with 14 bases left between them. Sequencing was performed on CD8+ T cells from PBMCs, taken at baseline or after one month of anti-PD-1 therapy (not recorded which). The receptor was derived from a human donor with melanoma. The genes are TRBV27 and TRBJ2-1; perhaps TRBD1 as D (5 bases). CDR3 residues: CASSLSGRAHEQFF. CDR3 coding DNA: TGTGCCAGCAGTTTGTCCGGCAGGGCACATGAGCAGTTCTTC.